The clone carrying this TCR beta chain was found many times. The sample is drawn from a study of metastatic and nonmetastatic thyroid tumors. V was clipped by 5 bases and J by 3 bases; unmatched bases: 7. The CDR3 length is 14 residues. Germline values: CDR1 DFQATT, CDR2 SNEGSKA (reference sequence). TCRdb re-called clones via MiXCR from the PCR reads. The data show around 30,000 clones, with 3.5% to 5% seen just once and under 25% held by the top ten. Each patient came to thyroid surgery without any prior treatment (of any kind). The sequenced material came from blood. This sequence joins TRBV20-1 and TRBJ1-5; TRBD1 matches at 7 bases. The origin of this receptor is a female donor with papillary thyroid cancer or a benign thyroid nodule (not recorded which). Some clones in this sample may be carry-over from other donors' samples. This CDR3 is CSADEGGDNQPQHF. The CDR3 DNA reads as TGCAGTGCTGATGAAGGGGGCGACAATCAGCCCCAGCATTTT.